Listed here are 15 T cell receptor beta chains from one sample, sequenced in a study of cytomegalovirus exposure and HLA in healthy donors. The PCR contained 60 Vbeta and 13 Jbeta primers. Method: immunoSEQ multiplex PCR; TCRdb's copy keeps in-frame clones and lacks some. The sample has some 190,000 clones, about 77% seen once. Sequencing input: PBMCs. These receptors originate from a woman in her 30s in good health and CMV-seropositive.

The V call is TRBV10-3, the J call TRBJ2-1, with TRBD1 as a possible D gene (6 bases). Trimming removed 7 bases from V and 8 bases from J, with 12 bases in between. Germline V gene data show CDR1 as ENHRY and CDR2 as SYGVKD. The length of the CDR3 is 12 residues. The CDR3 sequence is CAINGRGDEQFF. The DNA of the CDR3 is TGTGCCATCAACGGCAGGGGAGATGAGCAGTTCTTC.

V gene TRBV5-1 combines with J gene TRBJ2-1; TRBD1 aligns across 8 bases. Per the germline V gene, CDR1 is SGHRS and CDR2 is YFSETQ. V dropped 4 bases and J dropped 8; count of bases not matched to a gene: 14. The CDR3 totals 16 residues. The CDR3 loop is CASSLGGQGAWDEQFF. CDR3 nucleotides: TGCGCCAGCAGCCTTGGCGGGCAGGGGGCCTGGGATGAGCAGTTCTTC. Based on the CDR3 plus reference TRBV5-1 and TRBJ2-1, the full variable domain is KAGVTQTPRYLIKTRGQQVTLSCSPISGHRSVSWYQQTPGQGLQFLFEYFSETQRNKGNFPGRFSGRQFSNSRSEMNVSTLELGDSALYLCASSLGGQGAWDEQFFGPGTRLTVL.

The chain couples TRBV4-3 to TRBJ2-5, with D tentatively TRBD2 (6 bases). Trimming took off 1 base at V and 1 base at J, with 10 bases between the two ends. There are 15 residues in the CDR3. Looked up from germline, CDR1 is LGHNA and CDR2 is YSLEER. This chain's CDR3 is CASSQVGGAQETQYF. CDR3 DNA sequence: TGCGCCAGCAGCCAAGTCGGGGGAGCCCAAGAGACCCAGTACTTC.

The chain recombines TRBV7-6 with TRBJ2-7; D may be TRBD2 (5 bases). Between the trimmed V and J ends, which lost 5 bases and 9 bases, there was a span of 20 bases. Germline loops: CDR1 SGHVS, CDR2 FNYEAQ. This CDR3 contains 14 residues. The CDR3 nucleotides read TGTGCCAGCAGCCTCGCATCATTCGGGAACGGGCAGTACTTC. It specifies CASSLASFGNGQYF. Complete variable domain (other parts from reference TRBV7-6 and TRBJ2-7): GAGVSQSPRYKVTKRGQDVALRCDPISGHVSLYWYRQALGQGPEFLTYFNYEAQQDKSGLPNDRFSAERPEGSISTLTIQRTEQRDSAMYRCASSLASFGNGQYFGPGTRLTVT.

The chain combines TRBV28 with TRBJ2-5; possibly TRBD1 for D (6 bases). Germline-derived CDR1 and CDR2 are MDHEN and SYDVKM. The V end lost 5 bases, the J end lost 1 base, and 11 bases lay between the germline ends. The CDR3 spans 14 residues. DNA for the CDR3: TGTGCCAGCAGTCCCGGACAGTCCCAAGAGACCCAGTACTTC. This translates into CASSPGQSQETQYF.

This rearrangement joins TRBV10-2 to TRBJ1-6; TRBD1 matches at 11 bases. The V gene end was trimmed by 5 bases and the J gene end by 0 bases; junction bases not matched to a gene: 6. CDR1 and CDR2 from the germline V gene are WSHSY and SAAADI. The CDR3 consists of 18 residues. Here the CDR3 reads CASSSGTGGSSYNSPLHF. The CDR3 region has the DNA TGCGCCAGCAGTTCCGGGACAGGGGGGAGCTCCTATAATTCACCCCTCCACTTT.

The V gene is TRBV7-8, the J gene TRBJ2-7; 8 nucleotides line up with TRBD2. The CDR3 runs 14 residues. Germline loops: CDR1 SGHVS, CDR2 FQNEAQ. With 4 bases clipped from V and 2 bases from J, the junction kept 4 bases outside the gene matches. This CDR3 reads CASSSIAGPYEQYF. The CDR3 DNA is TGTGCCAGCAGCTCCATAGCGGGGCCCTACGAGCAGTACTTC.

The chain couples TRBV28 to TRBJ2-7, with TRBD1 matching 9 bases. Germline lookup yields CDR1 MDHEN and CDR2 SYDVKM. Unmatched junction bases numbered 9, after V lost 7 bases and J lost 8 bases. CDR3 size: 13 residues. The CDR3 protein is CASNVGTGRQQYF. The CDR3 DNA sequence: TGTGCCAGCAATGTGGGGACAGGGCGCCAGCAGTACTTC.

V usage is TRBV6-1 and J usage is TRBJ2-5; TRBD1 matches 8 bases. Germline V gene sequence: CDR1 MNHNS, CDR2 SASEGT. The trim removed 6 bases at V and 3 bases at J, leaving 3 bases unmatched. The CDR3 loop spans 13 amino acids. CDR3 nucleotide sequence: TGTGCCAGCAGAAAGACAGGGGAAGAGACCCAGTACTTC. This translates into CASRKTGEETQYF.

This chain joins TRBV27 and TRBJ2-2; no definite D call. The V gene lost 4 bases and the J gene lost 0 bases, with 12 bases spanning the gap. This CDR3 region has 16 residues. Per germline, CDR1 MNHEY and CDR2 SMNVEV (reference sequence). The CDR3 region has the DNA TGTGCCAGCAGTTCAACATTCCTCCCGAACACCGGGGAGCTGTTTTTT. This codes for CASSSTFLPNTGELFF.

The rearrangement links TRBV30 to TRBJ2-7; possibly TRBD1 for D (6 bases). The CDR3 sequence is 15 residues long. Trimming removed 7 bases at V and 6 bases at J, with 25 bases between. Germline values: CDR1 GTSNPN, CDR2 SVGIG (reference sequence). Written as DNA, the CDR3 is TGTGCCTTTCGTGGGCGGACCCATCAGGGGCTCGAGCAGTACTTC. Residues: CAFRGRTHQGLEQYF.

This chain connects TRBV7-8 to TRBJ2-7; possibly TRBD1 for D (5 bases). The germline V gene has CDR1 SGHVS and CDR2 FQNEAQ. V lost 1 base, J lost 3 bases, and 10 bases lay in between. The length of the CDR3 is 14 residues. CDR3 residues: CASSLGSQGYEQYF. CDR3 in DNA: TGTGCCAGCAGCTTAGGGTCCCAGGGCTACGAGCAGTACTTC.

The chain recombines TRBV18 with TRBJ1-1, with D perhaps TRBD1 (5 bases). CDR1 is KGHSH and CDR2 is LQKENI in the germline V gene. This CDR3 is 14 amino acids long. The V end lost 2 bases, the J end lost 1 base, and 8 bases lay between the germline ends. The CDR3 DNA reads as TGTGCCAGCTCACCAGACAGAACGAACACTGAAGCTTTCTTT. It translates to CASSPDRTNTEAFF.

The rearrangement uses TRBV6-1 and TRBJ1-2, with 8 bases that match TRBD1. CDR1 MNHNS and CDR2 SASEGT come from the germline V gene. The CDR3 totals 11 residues. Losses at the gene ends were 8 bases for V and 8 bases for J; bases not matched to a gene: 4. CDR3 nucleotide sequence: TGTGCCAGCCGGGCAGGGGGCGGCTACACCTTC. The encoded protein is CASRAGGGYTF.

The rearrangement uses TRBV13 and TRBJ2-3, with 10 bases that match TRBD2. The V and J ends lost 5 bases and 8 bases, in that order; junction bases with no gene match: 13. Germline assignment: CDR1 PRHDT and CDR2 FYEKMQ (reference sequence). This CDR3 comprises 16 residues. The CDR3: CASSPSIAGGPGTQYF. The CDR3 DNA is TGTGCCAGCAGCCCCTCAATAGCGGGGGGCCCAGGTACGCAGTATTTT.